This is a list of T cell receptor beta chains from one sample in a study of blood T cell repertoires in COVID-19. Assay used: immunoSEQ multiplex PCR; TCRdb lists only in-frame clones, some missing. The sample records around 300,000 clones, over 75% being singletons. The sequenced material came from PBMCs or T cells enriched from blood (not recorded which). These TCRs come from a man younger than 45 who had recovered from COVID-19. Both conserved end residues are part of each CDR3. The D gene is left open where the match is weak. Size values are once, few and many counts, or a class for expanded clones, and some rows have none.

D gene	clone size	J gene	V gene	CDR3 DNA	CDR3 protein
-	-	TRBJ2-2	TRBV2	TGTGCCAGCAACCTAGAAGTTGGCACCGGGGAGCTGTTTTTT	CASNLEVGTGELFF
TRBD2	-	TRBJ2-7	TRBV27	TGTGCCAGCAGACTAGCGGGGGCCCTAATCTCCTACGAGCAGTACTTC	CASRLAGALISYEQYF
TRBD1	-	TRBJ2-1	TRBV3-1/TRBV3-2	TGTGCCAGCAGCCAGGGACAGGACTCCTACAATGAGCAGTTCTTC	CASSQGQDSYNEQFF
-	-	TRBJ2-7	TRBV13	TGTGCCAGCAGCCCCCGGGACATAAACTCCTACGAGCAGTACTTC	CASSPRDINSYEQYF
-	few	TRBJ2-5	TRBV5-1	TGCGCCAGCAGCTTGGGTGCGGGTAGACAAGAGACCCAGTACTTC	CASSLGAGRQETQYF
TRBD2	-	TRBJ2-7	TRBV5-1	TGCGCCAGCAGCTTAGGGGTAGCGGGGGCCTACGAGCAGTACTTC	CASSLGVAGAYEQYF
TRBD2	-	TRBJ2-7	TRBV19	TGTGCCAGTAGTATTGGCGGGGGACCCTACGAGCAGTACTTC	CASSIGGGPYEQYF
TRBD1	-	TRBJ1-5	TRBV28	TGTGCCAGCAGCCCCGCCGGGACAGGGGGTTATCAGCCCCAGCATTTT	CASSPAGTGGYQPQHF
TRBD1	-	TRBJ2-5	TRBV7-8	TGTGCCAGCAGCTCCCACCCCGGGACAGGGAGTGGGGAGACCCAGTACTTC	CASSSHPGTGSGETQYF
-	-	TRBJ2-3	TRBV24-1	TGTGCCACCAGTGATTTGCCGAGGGATACGCAGTATTTT	CATSDLPRDTQYF
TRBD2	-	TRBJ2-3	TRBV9	TGTGCCAGCAGCGTAGCGGGGACTATATACACAGATACGCAGTATTTT	CASSVAGTIYTDTQYF
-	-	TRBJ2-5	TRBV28	TGTGCCAGCAGTGAACCGGGGGTGGAGGGGACCCAGTACTTC	CASSEPGVEGTQYF